A selection of T cell receptor beta chains follows, all from one sample in a study of shared clonotypes between healthy human individuals. Libraries were prepared by immunoSEQ multiplex PCR; TCRdb keeps only in-frame clonotypes and omits some of them. The top ten clones hold over 0.1% of a sample with 2,100,000 or so clones, approximately 94% of them seen once. The sequenced material came from naive CD4+ T cells sorted from blood. The origin of the receptors is a man younger than 30 in good health. Both conserved end residues are part of each CDR3. The D gene is left open where the match is weak. Expanded clones get a size class; other rows say once, few or many, or leave the size out.

CDR3: CASSIRNSYEQYF
DNA: TGTGCCAGCAGCATCCGGAACTCCTACGAGCAGTACTTC
V: TRBV7-8
D: NA
size: NA
J: TRBJ2-7

CDR3: CASSPGGGNTGELFF
DNA: TGCGCCAGCAGCCCCGGAGGGGGAAACACCGGGGAGCTGTTTTTT
V: TRBV5-1
D: NA
size: NA
J: TRBJ2-2

CDR3: CASSSGRVDGYTF
DNA: TGTGCCAGCAGCTCGGGGCGGGTTGATGGCTACACCTTC
V: TRBV5-4
D: NA
size: once
J: TRBJ1-2

CDR3: CASSFGEPALGNREQYF
DNA: TGTGCCAGCAGCTTCGGCGAACCCGCCCTGGGGAACCGAGAGCAGTACTTC
V: TRBV11-3
D: NA
size: NA
J: TRBJ2-7

CDR3: CASSQAGTVADEQFF
DNA: TGCGCCAGCAGCCAAGCCGGGACAGTAGCCGATGAGCAGTTCTTC
V: TRBV4-1
D: TRBD1
size: NA
J: TRBJ2-1

CDR3: CASSHPTGPAGELFF
DNA: TGTGCCAGCAGCCATCCGACAGGGCCGGCCGGGGAGCTGTTTTTT
V: TRBV7-2
D: TRBD1
size: NA
J: TRBJ2-2

CDR3: CASSPRDRGTAGANVLTF
DNA: TGCGCCAGCAGCCCCCGGGACAGGGGGACCGCCGGGGCCAACGTCCTGACTTTC
V: TRBV4-1
D: TRBD1
size: NA
J: TRBJ2-6

CDR3: CASSPPTSSEQYF
DNA: TGTGCCAGCAGCCCTCCGACTAGCTCCGAGCAGTACTTC
V: TRBV5-4
D: TRBD2
size: NA
J: TRBJ2-7

CDR3: CASSLRDRPGYEQYF
DNA: TGTGCCAGCAGCTTACGGGACAGGCCTGGTTACGAGCAGTACTTC
V: TRBV11-1
D: TRBD1
size: NA
J: TRBJ2-7

CDR3: CASTRRGLDKNEQFF
DNA: TGCGCCAGCACCCGAAGGGGACTAGATAAAAATGAGCAGTTCTTC
V: TRBV10-2
D: TRBD2
size: NA
J: TRBJ2-1

CDR3: CASRTDTGNTIYF
DNA: TGTGCCAGTAGGACGGATACTGGAAACACCATATATTTT
V: TRBV19
D: NA
size: once
J: TRBJ1-3

CDR3: CASFIIRGTEAFF
DNA: TGTGCCAGCTTTATAATCCGAGGGACTGAAGCTTTCTTT
V: TRBV18
D: NA
size: NA
J: TRBJ1-1

CDR3: CATSERLSKATF
DNA: TGTGCCACCAGCGAGAGATTAAGTAAGGCCACCTTC
V: TRBV15
D: NA
size: NA
J: TRBJ1-2

CDR3: CASSTGDSHTGAFF
DNA: TGTGCCAGCAGTACCGGGGACAGTCATACCGGGGCTTTCTTT
V: TRBV25-1
D: TRBD1
size: NA
J: TRBJ1-1

CDR3: CASTPGPGDNSPLHF
DNA: TGTGCCAGTACCCCTGGGCCGGGGGATAATTCACCCCTCCACTTT
V: TRBV19
D: NA
size: NA
J: TRBJ1-6

CDR3: CASSLGDRGTHYGYTF
DNA: TGTGCCAGCAGCTTGGGTGACAGGGGGACCCACTATGGCTACACCTTC
V: TRBV5-6
D: TRBD1
size: NA
J: TRBJ1-2

CDR3: CASSSDRGFSYEQYF
DNA: TGTGCCAGCAGCTCGGACAGGGGATTCTCCTACGAGCAGTACTTC
V: TRBV7-9
D: TRBD1
size: NA
J: TRBJ2-7

CDR3: CASSLDPTGMGDTQYF
DNA: TGTGCCAGCAGCTTGGATCCCACCGGGATGGGAGATACGCAGTATTTT
V: TRBV5-6
D: NA
size: NA
J: TRBJ2-3

CDR3: CASSVEVGRQETQYF
DNA: TGTGCCAGCAGCGTAGAGGTTGGGCGGCAAGAGACCCAGTACTTC
V: TRBV9
D: NA
size: once
J: TRBJ2-5

CDR3: CASSRPDTAANTGELFF
DNA: TGCGCCAGCAGCCGACCGGACACCGCCGCGAACACCGGGGAGCTGTTTTTT
V: TRBV5-1
D: NA
size: NA
J: TRBJ2-2

CDR3: CASSPRGQETQYF
DNA: TGTGCCAGCAGCCCCAGGGGCCAAGAGACCCAGTACTTC
V: TRBV5-6
D: NA
size: NA
J: TRBJ2-5

CDR3: CASSHYENTEAFF
DNA: TGCGCCAGCAGCCACTATGAGAACACTGAAGCTTTCTTT
V: TRBV4-3
D: NA
size: NA
J: TRBJ1-1

CDR3: CASSIGVKGRPYGYTF
DNA: TGTGCCAGTAGTATTGGAGTTAAAGGGAGGCCCTATGGCTACACCTTC
V: TRBV19
D: NA
size: NA
J: TRBJ1-2

CDR3: CASSLAGAFYNEQFF
DNA: TGCGCCAGCAGCTTAGCGGGGGCCTTTTACAATGAGCAGTTCTTC
V: TRBV5-1
D: TRBD2
size: NA
J: TRBJ2-1

CDR3: CASSAGGAGTGEQYF
DNA: TGTGCCAGCAGTGCCGGGGGAGCGGGGACCGGCGAGCAGTACTTC
V: TRBV28
D: TRBD2
size: NA
J: TRBJ2-7

CDR3: CASSSDPGVVRYEQYF
DNA: TGTGCCAGCAGTTCCGACCCGGGGGTGGTGCGCTACGAGCAGTACTTC
V: TRBV27
D: NA
size: NA
J: TRBJ2-7

CDR3: CAISGGSGEKLFF
DNA: TGTGCCATCTCAGGGGGCTCGGGTGAAAAACTGTTTTTT
V: TRBV10-3
D: TRBD1
size: once
J: TRBJ1-4

CDR3: CASTAAGIVETQYF
DNA: TGTGCCAGCACGGCGGCGGGAATTGTTGAGACCCAGTACTTC
V: TRBV5-6
D: NA
size: NA
J: TRBJ2-5

CDR3: CSVRRAEKLFF
DNA: TGCAGCGTTCGTCGGGCAGAAAAACTGTTTTTT
V: TRBV29-1
D: NA
size: NA
J: TRBJ1-4

CDR3: CASSQRMGEGTGQTPQYF
DNA: TGCGCCAGCAGCCAACGGATGGGGGAGGGGACGGGGCAAACACCCCAGTACTTC
V: TRBV4-1
D: TRBD2
size: NA
J: TRBJ2-7

CDR3: CASSAEPTIYEQYF
DNA: TGTGCCAGTAGTGCGGAACCCACTATCTACGAGCAGTACTTC
V: TRBV19
D: NA
size: NA
J: TRBJ2-7

CDR3: CASGPQVASYNEQFF
DNA: TGTGCCAGCGGACCGCAAGTGGCATCCTACAATGAGCAGTTCTTC
V: TRBV11-2
D: NA
size: once
J: TRBJ2-1

CDR3: CASSQARKVDTQYF
DNA: TGTGCCAGCAGCCAAGCTAGAAAGGTAGATACGCAGTATTTT
V: TRBV14
D: NA
size: NA
J: TRBJ2-3

CDR3: CASSPLTEGTGEAFF
DNA: TGTGCCAGCTCACCACTAACAGAGGGAACGGGTGAAGCTTTCTTT
V: TRBV18
D: NA
size: NA
J: TRBJ1-1

CDR3: CASSQEDPGELFF
DNA: TGCGCCAGCAGCCAAGAAGATCCCGGGGAGCTGTTTTTT
V: TRBV4-1
D: NA
size: NA
J: TRBJ2-2

CDR3: CASSPQGSSYEQYF
DNA: TGTGCCAGCAGCCCTCAGGGGAGCTCCTACGAGCAGTACTTC
V: TRBV7-2
D: NA
size: NA
J: TRBJ2-7

CDR3: CASSLGPVGTEAFF
DNA: TGTGCCAGCAGCTTAGGACCCGTAGGGACTGAAGCTTTCTTT
V: TRBV7-3
D: NA
size: NA
J: TRBJ1-1

CDR3: CASLEGGPPNTEAFF
DNA: TGCGCCTCCCTTGAGGGCGGACCGCCGAACACTGAAGCTTTCTTT
V: TRBV5-1
D: NA
size: NA
J: TRBJ1-1

CDR3: CASYRQGDGYTF
DNA: TGTGCCAGTTACAGACAGGGCGACGGCTACACCTTC
V: TRBV19
D: TRBD1
size: NA
J: TRBJ1-2

CDR3: CAISERDEKLFF
DNA: TGTGCCATCAGTGAGAGGGATGAAAAACTGTTTTTT
V: TRBV10-3
D: NA
size: NA
J: TRBJ1-4

CDR3: CASSSFEGSEAFF
DNA: TGTGCCAGCAGCTCCTTTGAGGGCTCTGAAGCTTTCTTT
V: TRBV7-8
D: NA
size: NA
J: TRBJ1-1